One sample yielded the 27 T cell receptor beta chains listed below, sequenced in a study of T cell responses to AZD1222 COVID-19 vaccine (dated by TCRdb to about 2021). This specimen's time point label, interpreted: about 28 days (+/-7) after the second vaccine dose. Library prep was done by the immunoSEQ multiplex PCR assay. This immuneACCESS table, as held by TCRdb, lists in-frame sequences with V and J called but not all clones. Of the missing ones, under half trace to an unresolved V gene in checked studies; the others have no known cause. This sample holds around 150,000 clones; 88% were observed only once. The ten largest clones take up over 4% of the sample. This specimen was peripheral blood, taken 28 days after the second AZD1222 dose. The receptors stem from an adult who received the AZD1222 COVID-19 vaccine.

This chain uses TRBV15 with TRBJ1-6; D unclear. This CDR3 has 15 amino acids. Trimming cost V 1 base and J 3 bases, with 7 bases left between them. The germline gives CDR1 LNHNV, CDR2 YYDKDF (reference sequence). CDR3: CATSRAPYYNSPLHF. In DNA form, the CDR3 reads TGTGCCACCAGCAGAGCTCCTTACTATAATTCACCCCTCCACTTT.

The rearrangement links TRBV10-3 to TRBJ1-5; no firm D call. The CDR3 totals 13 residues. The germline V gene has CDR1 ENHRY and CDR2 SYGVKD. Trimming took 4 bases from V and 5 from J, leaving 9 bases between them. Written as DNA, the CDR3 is TGTGCCATCAGTGTGGGGAGGGATCAGCCCCAGCATTTT. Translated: CAISVGRDQPQHF.

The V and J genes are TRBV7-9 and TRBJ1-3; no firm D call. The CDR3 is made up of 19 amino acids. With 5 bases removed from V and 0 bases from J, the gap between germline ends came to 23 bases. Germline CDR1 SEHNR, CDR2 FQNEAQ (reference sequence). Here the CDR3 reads CASSRRGGASFLSGNTIYF. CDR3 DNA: TGTGCCAGCAGCCGCCGGGGAGGCGCATCCTTCCTCTCTGGAAACACCATATATTTT.

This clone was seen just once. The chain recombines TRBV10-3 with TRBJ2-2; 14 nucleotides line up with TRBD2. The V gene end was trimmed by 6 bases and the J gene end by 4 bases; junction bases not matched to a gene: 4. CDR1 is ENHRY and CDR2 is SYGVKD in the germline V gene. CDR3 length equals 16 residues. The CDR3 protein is CAIRGTSGGSTGELFF. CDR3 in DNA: TGTGCCATCAGGGGGACTAGCGGGGGATCCACCGGGGAGCTGTTTTTT.

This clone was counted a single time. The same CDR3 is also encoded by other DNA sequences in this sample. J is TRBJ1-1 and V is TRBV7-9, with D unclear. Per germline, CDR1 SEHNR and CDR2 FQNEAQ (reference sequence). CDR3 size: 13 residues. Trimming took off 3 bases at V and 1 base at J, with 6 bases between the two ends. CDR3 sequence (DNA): TGTGCCAGCAGCTTGGAGGGGAACACTGAAGCTTTCTTT. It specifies CASSLEGNTEAFF.

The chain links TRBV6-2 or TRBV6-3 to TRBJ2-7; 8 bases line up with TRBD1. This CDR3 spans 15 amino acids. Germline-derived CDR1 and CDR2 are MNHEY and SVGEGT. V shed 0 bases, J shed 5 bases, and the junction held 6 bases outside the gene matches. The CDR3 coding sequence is TGTGCCAGCAGTTACTCGACAGGGGTTTCGGACGAGCAGTACTTC. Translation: CASSYSTGVSDEQYF.

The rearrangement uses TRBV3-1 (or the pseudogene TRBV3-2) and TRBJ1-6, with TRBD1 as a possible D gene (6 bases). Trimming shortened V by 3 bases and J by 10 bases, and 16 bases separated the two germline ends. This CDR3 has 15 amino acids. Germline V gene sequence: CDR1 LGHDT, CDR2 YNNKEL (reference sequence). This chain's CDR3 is CASSQATGIRSPLHF. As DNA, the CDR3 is TGTGCCAGCAGCCAGGCTACAGGGATAAGATCACCCCTCCACTTT.

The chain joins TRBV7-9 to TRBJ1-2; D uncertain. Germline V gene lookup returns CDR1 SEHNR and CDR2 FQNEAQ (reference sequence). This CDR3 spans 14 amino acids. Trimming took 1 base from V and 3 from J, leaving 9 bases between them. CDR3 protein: CASSLGTSYYGYTF. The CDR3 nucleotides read TGTGCCAGCAGCTTAGGTACCAGTTACTATGGCTACACCTTC. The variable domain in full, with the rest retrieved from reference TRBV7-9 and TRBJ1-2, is DTGVSQNPRHKITKRGQNVTFRCDPISEHNRLYWYRQTLGQGPEFLTYFQNEAQLEKSRLLSDRFSAERPKGSFSTLEIQRTEQGDSAMYLCASSLGTSYYGYTFGSGTRLTVV.

CDR3 sequence reads: CASSLASPGIEAFF. The CDR3 DNA reads TGTGCCAGCAGCTTAGCGTCACCCGGCATAGAAGCTTTCTTT. The V and J genes are TRBV7-8 and TRBJ1-1, with D hard to call. This CDR3 is 14 amino acids long. Germline assignment: CDR1 SGHVS and CDR2 FQNEAQ. Trimming took off 0 bases at V and 8 bases at J, with 13 bases between the two ends.

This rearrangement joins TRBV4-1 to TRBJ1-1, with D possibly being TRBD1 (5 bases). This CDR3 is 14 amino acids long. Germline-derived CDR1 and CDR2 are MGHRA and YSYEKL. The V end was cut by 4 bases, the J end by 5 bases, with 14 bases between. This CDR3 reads CASSPPRRGTEAFF. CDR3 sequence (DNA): TGCGCCAGCAGCCCACCCCGGAGGGGTACTGAAGCTTTCTTT.

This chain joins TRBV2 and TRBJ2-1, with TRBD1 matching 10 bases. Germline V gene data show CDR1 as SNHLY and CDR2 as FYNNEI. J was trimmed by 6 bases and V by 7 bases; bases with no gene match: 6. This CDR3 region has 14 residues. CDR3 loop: CASKRTGGSNEQFF. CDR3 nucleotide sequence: TGTGCCAGCAAAAGGACAGGGGGTTCCAATGAGCAGTTCTTC.

Here the CDR3 reads CASSVARTADEQFF. In DNA form, the CDR3 reads TGTGCCAGCAGTGTTGCCAGGACAGCCGATGAGCAGTTCTTC. The rearrangement links TRBV2 to TRBJ2-1; tentative D call: TRBD1 (6 bases). This CDR3 has 14 amino acids. Germline V gene data show CDR1 as SNHLY and CDR2 as FYNNEI. The ends were cut back, 4 bases at V and 8 bases at J, with 15 bases in the middle.

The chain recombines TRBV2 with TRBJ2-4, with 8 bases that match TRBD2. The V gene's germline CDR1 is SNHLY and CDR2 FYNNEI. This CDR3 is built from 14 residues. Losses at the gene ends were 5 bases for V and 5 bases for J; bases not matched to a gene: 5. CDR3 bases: TGTGCCAGCAGTTTTAGCGGGGAAGAAAACATTCAGTACTTC. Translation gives CASSFSGEENIQYF.

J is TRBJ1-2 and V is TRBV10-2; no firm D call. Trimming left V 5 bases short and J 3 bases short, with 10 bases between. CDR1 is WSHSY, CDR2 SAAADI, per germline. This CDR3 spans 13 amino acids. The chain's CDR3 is CASSIEIDYGYTF. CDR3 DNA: TGCGCCAGCAGTATAGAAATTGACTATGGCTACACCTTC.

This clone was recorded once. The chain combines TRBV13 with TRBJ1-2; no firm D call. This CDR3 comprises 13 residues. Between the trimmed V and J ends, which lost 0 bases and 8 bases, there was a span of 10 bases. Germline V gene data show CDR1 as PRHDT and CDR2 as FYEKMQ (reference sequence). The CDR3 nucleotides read TGTGCCAGCAGCTTAGGTTCAGGCAGAGGCTACACCTTC. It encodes CASSLGSGRGYTF.

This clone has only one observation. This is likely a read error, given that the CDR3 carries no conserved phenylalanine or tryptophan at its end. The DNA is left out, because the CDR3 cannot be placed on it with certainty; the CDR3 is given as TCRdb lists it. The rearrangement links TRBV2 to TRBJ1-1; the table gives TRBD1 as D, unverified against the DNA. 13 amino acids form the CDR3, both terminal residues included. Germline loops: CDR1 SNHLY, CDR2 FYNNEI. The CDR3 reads CASSEVPGAPRLG.

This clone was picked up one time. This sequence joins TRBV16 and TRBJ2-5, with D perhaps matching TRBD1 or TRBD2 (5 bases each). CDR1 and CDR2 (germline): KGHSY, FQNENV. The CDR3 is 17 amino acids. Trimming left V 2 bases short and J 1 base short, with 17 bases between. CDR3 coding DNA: TGTGCCAGCAGCCAAAAGGGTATGAGGGGATTCCAAGAGACCCAGTACTTC. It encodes CASSQKGMRGFQETQYF.

In DNA form, the CDR3 reads TGTGCCAGCGAAGGACTCAGCACAGATACGCAGTATTTT. Amino acid sequence: CASEGLSTDTQYF. J is TRBJ2-3 and V is TRBV11-1, with D perhaps matching TRBD2 (5 bases). This CDR3 contains 13 residues. V dropped 8 bases and J dropped 0 bases, with 9 bases sitting between them. Germline CDR1 and CDR2: SGHAT and FQDESV (reference sequence).

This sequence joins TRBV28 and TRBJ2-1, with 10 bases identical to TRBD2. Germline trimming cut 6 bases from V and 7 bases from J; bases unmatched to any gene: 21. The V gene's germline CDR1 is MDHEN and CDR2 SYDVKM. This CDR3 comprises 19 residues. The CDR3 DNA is TGTGCCAGCAGCTCACAACCGGGGAGGAATTCTAGCGGGAGTAATGAGCAGTTCTTC. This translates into CASSSQPGRNSSGSNEQFF.

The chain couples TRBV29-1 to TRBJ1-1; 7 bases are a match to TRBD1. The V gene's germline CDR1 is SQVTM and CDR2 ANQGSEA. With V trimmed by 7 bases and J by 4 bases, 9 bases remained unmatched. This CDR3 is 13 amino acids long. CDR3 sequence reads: CSEGAGFGTEAFF. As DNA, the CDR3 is TGCAGCGAGGGGGCTGGGTTCGGCACTGAAGCTTTCTTT.

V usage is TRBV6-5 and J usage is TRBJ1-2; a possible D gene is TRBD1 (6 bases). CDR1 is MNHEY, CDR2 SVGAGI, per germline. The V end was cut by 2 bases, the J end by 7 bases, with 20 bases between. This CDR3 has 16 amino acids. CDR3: CASSYINRAPGSGYTF. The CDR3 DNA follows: TGTGCCAGCAGTTACATTAACAGGGCACCGGGATCTGGCTACACCTTC.

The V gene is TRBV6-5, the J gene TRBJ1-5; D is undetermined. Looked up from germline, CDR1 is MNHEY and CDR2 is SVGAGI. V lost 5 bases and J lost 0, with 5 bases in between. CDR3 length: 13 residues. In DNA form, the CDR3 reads TGTGCCAGCAGTCGGGGTAGCAATCAGCCCCAGCATTTT. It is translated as CASSRGSNQPQHF.

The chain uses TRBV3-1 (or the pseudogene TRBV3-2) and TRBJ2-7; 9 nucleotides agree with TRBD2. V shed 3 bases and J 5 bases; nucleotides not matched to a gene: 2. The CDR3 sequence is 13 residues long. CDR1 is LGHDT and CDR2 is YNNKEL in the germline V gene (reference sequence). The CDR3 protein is CASSQGLADEQYF. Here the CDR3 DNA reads TGTGCCAGCAGCCAGGGACTAGCCGACGAGCAGTACTTC.

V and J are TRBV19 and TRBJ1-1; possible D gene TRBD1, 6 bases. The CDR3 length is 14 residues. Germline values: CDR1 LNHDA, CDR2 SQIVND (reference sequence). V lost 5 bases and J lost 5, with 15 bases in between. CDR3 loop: CASSPGEGWTEAFF. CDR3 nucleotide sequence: TGTGCCAGTAGTCCAGGGGAGGGCTGGACTGAAGCTTTCTTT.

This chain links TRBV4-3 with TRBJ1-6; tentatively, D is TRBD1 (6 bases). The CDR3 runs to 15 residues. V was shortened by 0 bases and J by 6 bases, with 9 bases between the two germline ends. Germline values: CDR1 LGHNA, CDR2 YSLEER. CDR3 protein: CASSQETRGNSPLHF. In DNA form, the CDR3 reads TGCGCCAGCAGCCAAGAGACCAGGGGTAATTCACCCCTCCACTTT.

The CDR3 region has the DNA TGTGCCAGCCTCACTAATGAAAAACTGTTTTTT. It encodes CASLTNEKLFF. The rearrangement uses TRBV2 and TRBJ1-4, with no clear D. CDR3 length: 11 amino acids. Trimming cost V 8 bases and J 2 bases, with 3 bases left between them. Germline CDR1 is SNHLY and CDR2 is FYNNEI.

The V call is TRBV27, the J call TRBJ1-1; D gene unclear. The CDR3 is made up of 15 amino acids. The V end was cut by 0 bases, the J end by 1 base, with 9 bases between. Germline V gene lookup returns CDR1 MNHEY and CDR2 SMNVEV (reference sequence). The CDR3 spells CASSLSVDPNTEAFF. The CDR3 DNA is TGTGCCAGCAGTTTATCTGTGGATCCGAACACTGAAGCTTTCTTT.